One sample yielded the 17 T cell receptor beta chains listed below, sequenced in a study of blood T cell repertoires in COVID-19. Sequencing used immunoSEQ multiplex PCR; TCRdb keeps in-frame clones, though not all of them. The data contain 25,000 to 35,000 clones, roughly nine tenths of them singletons. The source material was peripheral blood. These receptors were collected from a man aged 80 or over with acute or convalescent COVID-19.

This clone was seen only once. This chain links TRBV11-2 with TRBJ2-3, with D perhaps TRBD1 (5 bases). Germline lookup yields CDR1 SGHAT and CDR2 FQNNGV. The CDR3 is 16 amino acids. The germline V and J ends were trimmed by 3 bases and 1 base, with 14 bases remaining between them. CDR3 in amino acids: CASSFQGYRGTDTQYF. The DNA of the CDR3 is TGTGCCAGCAGCTTCCAGGGTTATCGGGGCACAGATACGCAGTATTTT. The variable domain in full, with the rest retrieved from reference TRBV11-2 and TRBJ2-3, is EAGVAQSPRYKIIEKRQSVAFWCNPISGHATLYWYQQILGQGPKLLIQFQNNGVVDDSQLPKDRFSAERLKGVDSTLKIQPAKLEDSAVYLCASSFQGYRGTDTQYFGPGTRLTVL.

The rearrangement links TRBV6-5 to TRBJ2-7, with D perhaps TRBD1 (6 bases). The CDR3 consists of 14 residues. Germline-derived CDR1 and CDR2 are MNHEY and SVGAGI. The V end lost 6 bases, the J end lost 5 bases, and 17 bases lay between the germline ends. CDR3 bases: TGTGCCAGCAGGCCACAGGGTGTTGGCGACGAGCAGTACTTC. Translating it yields CASRPQGVGDEQYF.

This clone was detected a few times. The chain joins TRBV6-2 or TRBV6-3 to TRBJ2-7; 12 bases agree with TRBD2. Germline V gene lookup returns CDR1 MNHEY and CDR2 SVGEGT. The J segment lost 3 bases and the V segment lost 5 bases, leaving 5 bases of the junction unmatched. The CDR3 runs to 15 residues. The DNA of the CDR3 is TGTGCCAGCAGTCTCGGGACTAGCGGGCACTACGAGCAGTACTTC. It translates to CASSLGTSGHYEQYF.

The genes are TRBV4-1 and TRBJ2-5; 9 bases line up with TRBD2. Unmatched junction bases numbered 13, after V lost 3 bases and J lost 5 bases. This CDR3 region has 17 residues. Germline CDR1 reads MGHRA; CDR2 reads YSYEKL. The CDR3 sequence is CASSQEKAGGPTETQYF. The CDR3 region has the DNA TGCGCCAGCAGCCAGGAAAAAGCGGGGGGACCGACCGAGACCCAGTACTTC.

This chain joins TRBV5-1 and TRBJ1-4; weak D call: TRBD1 (5 bases). Germline loops: CDR1 SGHRS, CDR2 YFSETQ. This CDR3 region has 15 residues. V lost 4 bases to trimming and J lost 8 bases, with 18 bases between them. The CDR3 sequence is CASSARGSFGEKLFF. Here the CDR3 DNA reads TGCGCCAGCAGCGCCCGGGGGAGCTTCGGGGAAAAACTGTTTTTT.

The chain employs TRBV4-2 and TRBJ2-4; maybe TRBD2 (5 bases). Germline V gene lookup returns CDR1 LGHNA and CDR2 YNFKEQ. The CDR3 has 15 amino acids. Trimming left V 2 bases short and J 6 bases short, with 14 bases between. CDR3: CASSQTAAVGNIQYF. The CDR3 DNA follows: TGTGCCAGCAGCCAAACAGCGGCGGTCGGAAACATTCAGTACTTC.

The chain uses TRBV9 and TRBJ2-1, with D perhaps matching TRBD2 (6 bases). Germline loops: CDR1 SGDLS, CDR2 YYNGEE. Trimming left V 3 bases short and J 6 bases short, with 16 bases between. The CDR3 is 15 amino acids. The CDR3 is CASSAYASGGNEQFF. Here the CDR3 DNA reads TGTGCCAGCAGCGCGTATGCTTCCGGGGGCAATGAGCAGTTCTTC. The variable domain in full, completed from reference TRBV9 and TRBJ2-1, reads DSGVTQTPKHLITATGQRVTLRCSPRSGDLSVYWYQQSLDQGLQFLIQYYNGEERAKGNILERFSAQQFPDLHSELNLSSLELGDSALYFCASSAYASGGNEQFFGPGTRLTVL.

V gene TRBV4-1 combines with J gene TRBJ1-1; 7 bases align to TRBD1. Per germline, CDR1 MGHRA and CDR2 YSYEKL. CDR3 size: 13 residues. The ends lost 10 bases at V and 1 base at J; junction bases unmatched: 6. The CDR3 DNA is TGCGCCACTACAGGGGCCTGGAACACTGAAGCTTTCTTT. Residues: CATTGAWNTEAFF.

This chain joins TRBV5-1 and TRBJ2-1, with TRBD1 matching over 9 bases. The CDR3 spans 16 residues. Trimming cost V 5 bases and J 1 base; bases outside gene matches: 7. CDR1 and CDR2 (germline): SGHRS, YFSETQ. As DNA, the CDR3 is TGCGCCAGCAGACGTACAGGGGGCTCGTCCTACAATGAGCAGTTCTTC. It yields the protein CASRRTGGSSYNEQFF.

This clone was counted a few times. The same CDR3 also results from other DNA sequences found in this sample. The rearrangement joins TRBV15 to TRBJ1-3, with a weak D call TRBD1 (5 bases). Germline values: CDR1 LNHNV, CDR2 YYDKDF (reference sequence). With 6 bases removed from V and 0 bases from J, the gap between germline ends came to 12 bases. The CDR3 totals 15 residues. The CDR3 reads CATSRGRSSGNTIYF. For the CDR3, the DNA is TGTGCCACCAGTAGGGGCAGGAGCTCTGGAAACACCATATATTTT.

The chain links TRBV6-5 to TRBJ2-7; 7 bases align to TRBD1. CDR1 MNHEY and CDR2 SVGAGI come from the germline V gene. The V and J ends lost 6 bases and 3 bases, in that order; junction bases with no gene match: 5. The CDR3 is 13 amino acids. CDR3 residues: CASSDREGYEQYF. CDR3 DNA: TGTGCCAGCAGCGACAGGGAAGGCTACGAGCAGTACTTC.

This clone was observed a single time. This chain uses TRBV5-6 with TRBJ1-6, with 8 bases aligning to TRBD1. CDR1 is SGHDT, CDR2 YYEEEE, per germline. V lost 0 bases, J lost 4 bases, and 3 bases stayed unmatched. The CDR3 is made up of 16 amino acids. The CDR3 sequence is CASSLGTGRYNSPLHF. The CDR3 nucleotides are TGTGCCAGCAGCTTGGGGACAGGGCGGTATAATTCACCCCTCCACTTT.

The rearrangement links TRBV3-1 (or the pseudogene TRBV3-2) to TRBJ2-1; 7 bases are shared with TRBD2. The CDR3 contains 15 residues. V lost 0 bases to trimming and J lost 7 bases; unmatched junction nucleotides: 6. Germline values: CDR1 LGHDT, CDR2 YNNKEL (reference sequence). CDR3 sequence reads: CASSQDRGVWNEQFF. CDR3 DNA: TGTGCCAGCAGCCAAGATCGGGGGGTGTGGAATGAGCAGTTCTTC.

This chain joins TRBV5-1 and TRBJ2-1; no definite D call. Trimming stripped 0 bases from V and 0 bases from J, with 7 bases between. The germline gives CDR1 SGHRS, CDR2 YFSETQ. The CDR3 spans 15 residues. CDR3 in amino acids: CASSLVESSYNEQFF. CDR3 nucleotides: TGCGCCAGCAGCTTGGTGGAGAGCTCCTACAATGAGCAGTTCTTC.

This chain connects TRBV10-1 to TRBJ1-2; D possibly corresponds to TRBD1 (6 bases). V was trimmed by 6 bases and J by 1 base, leaving 15 bases between them. CDR1 is WNHNN, CDR2 SYGVQD, per germline (reference sequence). The CDR3 loop spans 15 amino acids. DNA for the CDR3: TGCGCCAGCAGATCGACAGGACTTCTTAACTATGGCTACACCTTC. It translates to CASRSTGLLNYGYTF.

The J gene is TRBJ2-5, the V gene TRBV29-1, with D maybe TRBD2 (5 bases). Germline V gene data show CDR1 as SQVTM and CDR2 as ANQGSEA. Trimming left V 1 base short and J 5 bases short, with 17 bases between. This CDR3 has 15 amino acids. CDR3 sequence (DNA): TGCAGCGTTGAAGGGGTTAGGACGAGGAGGGAGACCCAGTACTTC. Amino acid sequence: CSVEGVRTRRETQYF.

The chain is built from TRBV5-1 and TRBJ2-7; perhaps TRBD2 as D (6 bases). The CDR3 runs to 14 residues. V lost 4 bases to trimming and J lost 3 bases, with 14 bases between them. Germline V gene sequence: CDR1 SGHRS, CDR2 YFSETQ. CDR3 DNA: TGCGCCAGCAGCGTGGGTAGCGGACTCTACGAGCAGTACTTC. Residues: CASSVGSGLYEQYF.